This TCR beta chain is drawn from a study of a mutant IDH1 vaccine in newly diagnosed glioma. In the study overall: Beforehand, treatment had been radiotherapy, temozolomide, or both; the majority received both. V12 occurred at week 35 and V13 at week 47.

Documented time point: week 47, end of study. In every dose of vaccine, 300 ug of mutant IDH1 20-mer peptide was given alongside topical imiquimod. The astrocytomas were IDH1-mutant, ATRX-negative, and WHO grade 3 or 4. Details on this clone: Its antigen is currently unknown.

Study observations and caveats: Vaccine-induced immune responses were detected in 85% to 95% of patients.

Sequencing was performed with immunoSEQ multiplex PCR; in TCRdb, only in-frame clones are kept and a portion is missing. The sample has about 34,000 clones, about 83% seen once. The material sequenced was PBMCs, taken from a glioma patient whose treatment included an IDH1 peptide vaccine. This clonotype was obtained from a woman in her twenties or thirties with glioma.

Here the CDR3 DNA reads TGCAGTGCTGGCAGGGTCTACGAGCAGTACTTC. Translating gives CSAGRVYEQYF. V usage is TRBV20-1 and J usage is TRBJ2-7, with D maybe TRBD1 (5 bases). Between the trimmed V and J ends, which lost 5 bases and 3 bases, there was a span of 8 bases. This CDR3 comprises 11 residues. The germline V gene encodes CDR1 DFQATT and CDR2 SNEGSKA (reference sequence).